This is a list of T cell receptor beta chains from one sample in a study of shared clonotypes between healthy human individuals. This table comes from immunoSEQ multiplex PCR, and its TCRdb copy is limited to in-frame clones, with some not included. The data show about 2 million clones, about 95% seen once. The sequenced sample consisted of naive CD8+ T cells sorted from blood. These receptors originate from a man aged 18-30 years in good health. The CDR3 runs from the conserved cysteine through the conserved F or W. Fields, in order: clone size, D gene, V gene, J gene, CDR3 protein, CDR3 DNA. The D gene is left open where the match is weak. Clone size is stated in some rows and not others, as once, few, many or a class when expanded.

.	TRBD1	TRBV13	TRBJ1-2	CASSSTTGPPNYGYTF	TGTGCCAGCAGCTCGACGACAGGGCCCCCTAACTATGGCTACACCTTC
.	TRBD2	TRBV30	TRBJ2-1	CAWSVNWREGPHNEQFF	TGTGCCTGGAGTGTAAACTGGCGGGAGGGCCCTCACAATGAGCAGTTCTTC
.	TRBD1	TRBV7-9	TRBJ1-5	CASSPGGQGFNQPQHF	TGTGCCAGCAGCCCCGGGGGACAGGGGTTTAATCAGCCCCAGCATTTT
.	.	TRBV6-6	TRBJ1-1	CASSMGSTEAFF	TGTGCCAGCAGCATGGGTTCGACTGAAGCTTTCTTT
.	.	TRBV27	TRBJ1-2	CASKTNSGGWGGYGYTF	TGTGCCAGCAAAACAAACAGTGGGGGTTGGGGGGGCTATGGCTACACCTTC
.	.	TRBV2	TRBJ1-1	CASSVGSKNTEAFF	TGTGCCAGCAGTGTAGGAAGTAAGAACACTGAAGCTTTCTTT
.	TRBD1	TRBV27	TRBJ2-3	CASSRTGGRSDTQYF	TGTGCCAGCAGCCGGACAGGGGGCAGGTCAGATACGCAGTATTTT
.	.	TRBV27	TRBJ2-3	CASSPVPPDTQYF	TGTGCCAGCAGTCCCGTCCCCCCAGATACGCAGTATTTT
.	.	TRBV7-9	TRBJ1-1	CASSHRDRNTEAFF	TGTGCCAGCAGCCACCGGGACCGGAACACTGAAGCTTTCTTT
.	.	TRBV28	TRBJ1-2	CASSLEAGPVGYTF	TGTGCCAGCAGTTTAGAGGCAGGGCCAGTAGGCTACACCTTC
.	TRBD2	TRBV9	TRBJ2-3	CASSVVGLAGGLATDTQYF	TGTGCCAGCAGCGTAGTGGGCCTAGCGGGGGGGCTGGCCACAGATACGCAGTATTTT
.	.	TRBV11-2	TRBJ2-3	CASSLGPGTGGGMGTQYF	TGTGCCAGCAGCTTAGGCCCCGGGACTGGGGGCGGAATGGGTACGCAGTATTTT
.	.	TRBV14	TRBJ2-7	CASSQFRSGDEQYF	TGTGCCAGCAGCCAATTTCGGTCGGGGGACGAGCAGTACTTC
.	.	TRBV19	TRBJ2-7	CASSIKGDSIYEQYF	TGTGCCAGTAGTATAAAAGGGGACTCCATCTACGAGCAGTACTTC
.	TRBD1	TRBV7-9	TRBJ1-1	CASSLSGTGLNTEAFF	TGTGCCAGCAGCTTATCCGGGACAGGGCTAAACACTGAAGCTTTCTTT
.	.	TRBV6-5	TRBJ1-2	CASSYGGAVYYGYTF	TGTGCCAGCAGTTACGGGGGCGCGGTATACTATGGCTACACCTTC
.	.	TRBV6-5	TRBJ2-7	CASSYLTEPYTYEQYF	TGTGCCAGCAGCTACCTGACAGAACCTTATACCTACGAGCAGTACTTC
.	.	TRBV9	TRBJ2-3	CASSVTGTDTQYF	TGTGCCAGCAGCGTCACAGGGACGGATACGCAGTATTTT
.	TRBD1	TRBV7-9	TRBJ1-1	CASSLAATGTLNTEAFF	TGTGCCAGCAGCTTAGCAGCGACAGGGACACTAAACACTGAAGCTTTCTTT
.	.	TRBV9	TRBJ2-7	CASSPDGTYEQYF	TGTGCCAGCAGCCCCGACGGTACCTACGAGCAGTACTTC
once	.	TRBV9	TRBJ1-3	CASSVAASGNTIYF	TGTGCCAGCAGCGTAGCGGCCTCTGGAAACACCATATATTTT
.	TRBD2	TRBV7-2	TRBJ2-3	CASSLELAGGTDTQYF	TGTGCCAGCAGCCTCGAACTAGCGGGGGGCACAGATACGCAGTATTTT
.	.	TRBV2	TRBJ2-7	CASSEAFVGSYEQYF	TGTGCCAGCAGTGAAGCGTTTGTAGGGAGCTACGAGCAGTACTTC
.	TRBD2	TRBV28	TRBJ2-1	CASRLAGGPDEQFF	TGTGCCAGCAGGCTAGCGGGGGGGCCCGATGAGCAGTTCTTC
.	TRBD1	TRBV19	TRBJ1-1	CASSRDREVTEAFF	TGTGCCAGTAGTAGGGACAGGGAGGTGACTGAAGCTTTCTTT